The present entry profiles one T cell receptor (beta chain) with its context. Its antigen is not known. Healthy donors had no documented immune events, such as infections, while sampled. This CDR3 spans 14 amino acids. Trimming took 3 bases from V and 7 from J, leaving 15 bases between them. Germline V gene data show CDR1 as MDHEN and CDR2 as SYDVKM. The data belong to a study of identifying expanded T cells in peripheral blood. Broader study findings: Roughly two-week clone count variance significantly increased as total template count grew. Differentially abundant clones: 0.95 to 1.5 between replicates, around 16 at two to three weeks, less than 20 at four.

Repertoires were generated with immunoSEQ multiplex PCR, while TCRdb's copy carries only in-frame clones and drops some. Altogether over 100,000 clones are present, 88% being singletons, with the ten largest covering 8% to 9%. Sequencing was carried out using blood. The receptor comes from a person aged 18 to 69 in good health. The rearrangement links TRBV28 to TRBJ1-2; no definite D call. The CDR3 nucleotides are TGTGCCAGCAGTTTTCTCAGTTTCATGAGTGGCTACACCTTC. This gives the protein CASSFLSFMSGYTF.